This T cell receptor beta chain originates from a study of Ad26.COV2.S vaccination and SARS-CoV-2 variants. Study-wide findings and caveats: Reported findings describe substantial breadth in spike-specific CD8+ and CD4+ T cell responses following vaccination.

The assay was immunoSEQ multiplex PCR, and TCRdb's table has in-frame clones only and misses some. The sample yields over 90,000 clones, 80% seen once. Turning to this clone: No antigen is known for it.

Deletions cut 5 bases from V and 3 bases from J, with 4 bases between. The CDR3 is 11 amino acids. CDR1 and CDR2 from the germline V gene are SNHLY and FYNNEI. The source of this sequence is a human donor who had recovered from COVID-19. Sequenced here: peripheral blood, sampled after recovery from COVID-19. V is TRBV2 and J is TRBJ1-2; D gene unclear. The CDR3 here is CASSFYYGYTF. CDR3 nucleotides: TGTGCCAGCAGTTTCTACTATGGCTACACCTTC.